This T cell receptor (beta chain) was recorded in a study of blood T cell repertoires in COVID-19. Notes on this clone: This specimen includes other DNA sequences encoding the same CDR3.

As processed by the authors: Reference gene primer amplification yielded estimated nucleated cell counts. The assay was immunoSEQ multiplex PCR, and TCRdb's table has in-frame clones only and misses some. V and J calls and clone size are those listed in that table; D and trimming were worked out from the DNA. The sample consists of some 450,000 clones, about 91% of them appearing once. Sequencing used peripheral blood. The sequence came from a woman between 45 and 65 years old with COVID-19, enrolled during active disease.

The CDR3 nucleotides read TGTGCCAGCAGTTTAACACGAAAACTGTTTTTT. Translation: CASSLTRKLFF. The chain joins TRBV28 to TRBJ1-4, with D hard to call. Deletions cut 2 bases from V and 10 bases from J, with 5 bases between. This CDR3 has 11 amino acids. Germline V gives CDR1 MDHEN, CDR2 SYDVKM.